These T cell receptor beta chains were read from a single sample in a study of regulatory T cells in long-lasting Graves disease. One entry per CDR3 protein results from TCRdb running MiXCR on the multiplex PCR reads. The sample holds 400,000 or so distinct CDR3 sequences, less than 25% seen once. Here the sequenced sample was peripheral blood mononuclear cells (PBMCs), taken when the disease was refractory, from a patient treated with antithyroid drugs. These receptors came from a female donor with Graves disease. The CDR3 runs from the conserved cysteine through the conserved F or W.

j_call v_call cdr3_aa
TRBJ1-2 TRBV30 CAWSVGRRYTF
TRBJ1-1 TRBV10-2 CASRVLLNTEAFF
TRBJ1-5 TRBV27 CASSDRYGQPQHF
TRBJ2-7 TRBV6-1 CASREGLGQYF
TRBJ2-7 TRBV6-1 CASRANYEQYF
TRBJ1-2 TRBV19 CASSKRTGGDNYGYTF
TRBJ1-2 TRBV3-1 CASSLKGGAGYTF
TRBJ2-2 TRBV2 CASSERGTTGELFF
TRBJ2-5 TRBV18 CASSPPRDKHQETQYF
TRBJ2-2 TRBV28 CASSSRGPSGELFF
TRBJ1-2 TRBV2 CASSPREGPYGYTF
TRBJ2-5 TRBV6-1 CAGRPLRDRALGETQYF